These 7 T cell receptor beta chains share one sample of origin, sequenced in a study of metastatic and nonmetastatic thyroid tumors. Every patient was untreated before thyroid surgery. TCRdb re-called clones from the PCR reads using MiXCR. The sample lists 10,000 to 12,000 clones; 25% to 35% were seen once. Sequences were obtained from tumor tissue. These receptors all stem from a male donor with papillary thyroid cancer or a benign thyroid nodule (not recorded which). Some clones in this sample may be carry-over from other donors' samples.

The gene calls are TRBV30 and TRBJ2-7; perhaps D is TRBD1 or TRBD2 (5 bases each). Germline V gene lookup returns CDR1 GTSNPN and CDR2 SVGIG (reference sequence). V was cut by 2 bases and J by 6 bases, with 17 bases left in between. This CDR3 comprises 14 residues. The CDR3 DNA is TGTGCCTGGAGTTTTTGGGGGAGAAACGGCGAGCAGTACTTC. Protein sequence: CAWSFWGRNGEQYF.

A note on this clone: Its ends do not fully match the called genes, so a read error is possible. This chain joins TRBV15 and TRBJ1-2; unclear D gene. The CDR3 length is 17 residues. Germline V gene lookup returns CDR1 LNHNV and CDR2 YYDKDF (reference sequence). This chain's CDR3 is CATIRDRKGTTGDGYTF. The CDR3 nucleotides are TGTGCCACCATCAGAGATCGGAAGGGTACAACTGGGGATGGCTACACCTTC.

This clone was seen at least ten times. This may be a read error: a much more frequent sequence differs by one nucleotide. The chain joins TRBV30 to TRBJ1-1; 8 nucleotides agree with TRBD1. Germline V gene lookup returns CDR1 GTSNPN and CDR2 SVGIG (reference sequence). There are 13 residues in the CDR3. This CDR3 reads CARSVQGDTEAFF. In DNA form, the CDR3 reads TGTGCCCGGAGTGTACAGGGGGACACTGAAGCTTTCTTT.

This clone was detected only a few times. The chain joins TRBV19 to TRBJ1-5, with a possible D match to TRBD1 (5 bases). V was shortened by 5 bases and J by 4 bases, with 9 bases between the two germline ends. CDR1 is LNHDA and CDR2 is SQIVND in the germline V gene (reference sequence). This CDR3 spans 13 amino acids. The DNA of the CDR3 is TGTGCCAGTAGTGAACAGGCTAATCAGCCCCAGCATTTT. As protein: CASSEQANQPQHF.

By frequency in the sample, this clone is medium-sized. V usage is TRBV7-9 and J usage is TRBJ2-1; D tentatively reads TRBD1 or TRBD2 (5 bases each). The CDR3 extends over 16 amino acids. V lost 4 bases to trimming and J lost 5 bases, with 18 bases between them. Germline values: CDR1 SEHNR, CDR2 FQNEAQ (reference sequence). As DNA, the CDR3 is TGTGCCAGCAGCTCCGAGGGGAGCACGATTAACAATGAGCAGTTCTTC. Translation gives CASSSEGSTINNEQFF.

The rearrangement uses TRBV7-9 and TRBJ1-1, with a possible D match to TRBD1 (5 bases). The germline gives CDR1 SEHNR, CDR2 FQNEAQ (reference sequence). V was shortened by 1 base and J by 1 base, with 7 bases between the two germline ends. This CDR3 is built from 14 residues. In nucleotides, the CDR3 is TGTGCCAGCAGCTTAGGAGGGGCGAACACTGAAGCTTTCTTT. As protein: CASSLGGANTEAFF.

As regards this clone: At one boundary the junction diverges from the germline segment, which might be a read error. The V call is TRBV13, the J call TRBJ2-6; TRBD1 matches 9 bases. This CDR3 is built from 18 residues. The germline gives CDR1 PRHDT, CDR2 FYEKMQ (reference sequence). The CDR3 here is CASSRGRTGVSGVNVLTF. In nucleotides, the CDR3 is TGTGCCAGTAGCCGGGGACGGACAGGGGTCTCTGGGGTCAACGTCCTGACTTTC. The entire variable domain, with the rest obtained from reference TRBV13 and TRBJ2-6, is as follows: AAGVIQSPRHLIKEKRETATLKCYPIPRHDTVYWYQQGPGQDPQFLISFYEKMQSDKGSIPDRFSAQQFSDYHSELNMSSLELGDSALYFCASSRGRTGVSGVNVLTFGAGSRLTVL.